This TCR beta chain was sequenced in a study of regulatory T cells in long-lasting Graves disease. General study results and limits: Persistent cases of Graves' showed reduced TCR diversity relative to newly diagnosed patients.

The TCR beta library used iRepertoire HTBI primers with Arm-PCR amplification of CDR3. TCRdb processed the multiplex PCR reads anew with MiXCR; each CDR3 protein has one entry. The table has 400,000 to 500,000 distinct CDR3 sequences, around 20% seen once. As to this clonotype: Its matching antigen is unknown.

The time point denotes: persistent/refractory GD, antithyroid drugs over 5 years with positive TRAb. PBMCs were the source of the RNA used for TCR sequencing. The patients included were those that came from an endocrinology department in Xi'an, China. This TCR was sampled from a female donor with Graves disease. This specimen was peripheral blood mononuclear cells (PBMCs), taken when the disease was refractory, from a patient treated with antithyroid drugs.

The CDR3 region has the DNA TGTGCCAGCAGTTACTCGATAGCCTACGAGCAGTACTTC. Its translation is CASSYSIAYEQYF. The gene calls are TRBV6-2 or TRBV6-3 and TRBJ2-7; D ambiguous. Germline CDR1 MNHEY, CDR2 SVGEGT. Trimming removed 0 bases at V and 2 bases at J, with 5 bases between. The CDR3 extends over 13 amino acids.